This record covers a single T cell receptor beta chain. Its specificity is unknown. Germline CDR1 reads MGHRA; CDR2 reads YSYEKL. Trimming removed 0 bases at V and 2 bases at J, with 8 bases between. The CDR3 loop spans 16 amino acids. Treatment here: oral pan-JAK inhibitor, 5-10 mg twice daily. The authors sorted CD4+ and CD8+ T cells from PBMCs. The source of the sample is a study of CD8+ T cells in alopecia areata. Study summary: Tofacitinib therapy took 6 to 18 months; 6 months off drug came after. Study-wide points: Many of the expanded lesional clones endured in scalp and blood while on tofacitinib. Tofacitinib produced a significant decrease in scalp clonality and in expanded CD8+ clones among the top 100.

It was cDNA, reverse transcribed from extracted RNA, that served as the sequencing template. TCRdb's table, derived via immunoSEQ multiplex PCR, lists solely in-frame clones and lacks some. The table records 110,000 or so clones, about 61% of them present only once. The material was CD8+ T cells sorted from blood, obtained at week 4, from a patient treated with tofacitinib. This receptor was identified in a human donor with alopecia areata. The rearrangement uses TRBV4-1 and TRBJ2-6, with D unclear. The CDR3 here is CASSQDWVAGANVLTF. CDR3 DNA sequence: TGCGCCAGCAGCCAAGATTGGGTAGCTGGGGCCAACGTCCTGACTTTC.